The 24 T cell receptor beta chains listed next were all sequenced from one sample in a study of a mutant IDH1 vaccine in newly diagnosed glioma. The time point is: week 47, end of study. A 20-mer mutant IDH1 peptide at 300 ug was injected subcutaneously with topical imiquimod. The repertoire was sequenced with immunoSEQ multiplex PCR; TCRdb's copy has only in-frame clones and lacks some. The table has about 94,000 clones, under 90% seen once. Antigens for these TCRs are unknown. The sequencing here drew on PBMCs, taken from a glioma patient whose treatment included an IDH1 peptide vaccine. Source of these receptors: a woman in her forties or fifties with glioma.

The rearrangement uses TRBV7-2 and TRBJ1-5, with D perhaps TRBD1 (5 bases). The ends were cut back, 3 bases at V and 7 bases at J, with 10 bases in the middle. CDR3 length equals 13 residues. Per germline, CDR1 SGHTA and CDR2 FQGNSA. The CDR3 coding sequence is TGTGCCAGCAGCTTGGGGGACGCGCAGCCCCAGCATTTT. Translated: CASSLGDAQPQHF.

The J gene is TRBJ1-1, the V gene TRBV5-1; 9 bases are a match to TRBD1. V lost 4 bases and J lost 4; bases outside the gene matches: 8. The V gene's germline CDR1 is SGHRS and CDR2 YFSETQ. The CDR3 has 15 amino acids. Here the CDR3 reads CASSLRTGVGTEAFF. CDR3 nucleotides: TGCGCCAGCAGCCTCCGGACAGGGGTGGGCACTGAAGCTTTCTTT.

The gene calls are TRBV9 and TRBJ2-1; 9 bases match TRBD2. The germline CDR1 and CDR2 sequences are SGDLS and YYNGEE. The CDR3 runs to 15 residues. J was trimmed by 9 bases and V by 0 bases; bases with no gene match: 7. CDR3 in DNA: TGTGCCAGCAGCGTAGGCGGGAGGGCCTCAGGTGAGCAGTTCTTC. It yields the protein CASSVGGRASGEQFF.

The chain is built from TRBV5-4 and TRBJ2-6, with D maybe TRBD2 (5 bases). There are 13 residues in the CDR3. Germline CDR1 is SGHNT and CDR2 is YYREEE (reference sequence). V was shortened by 4 bases and J by 3 bases, with 5 bases between the two germline ends. CDR3 residues: CASSGGGANVLTF. The CDR3 DNA is TGTGCCAGCAGCGGAGGTGGGGCCAACGTCCTGACTTTC. The full variable domain, rest sourced from reference TRBV5-4 and TRBJ2-6, is ETGVTQSPTHLIKTRGQQVTLRCSSQSGHNTVSWYQQALGQGPQFIFQYYREEENGRGNFPPRFSGLQFPNYSSELNVNALELDDSALYLCASSGGGANVLTFGAGSRLTVL.

V is TRBV9 and J is TRBJ2-7; tentatively, D is TRBD1 (6 bases). This CDR3 spans 12 amino acids. The V end was cut by 3 bases, the J end by 3 bases, with 7 bases between. The germline V gene has CDR1 SGDLS and CDR2 YYNGEE. CDR3 sequence: CASSEGDYEQYF. In DNA, the CDR3 is TGTGCCAGCAGCGAGGGGGACTACGAGCAGTACTTC.

The chain links TRBV7-3 to TRBJ2-7; possible D gene TRBD2, 6 bases. CDR1 is SGHTA and CDR2 is FQGTGA in the germline V gene. The CDR3 has 14 amino acids. V was clipped by 1 base and J by 6 bases, with 13 bases between them. The CDR3 region is CASSLSGGEGEQYF. The CDR3 DNA sequence: TGTGCCAGCAGCTTAAGTGGCGGGGAAGGCGAGCAGTACTTC.

The chain carries TRBV5-6 and TRBJ2-1; no definite D call. This CDR3 contains 14 residues. V gave up 0 bases and J gave up 2 bases, with 6 bases separating them. Germline CDR1 and CDR2: SGHDT and YYEEEE. CDR3 residues: CASSLALPYNEQFF. The CDR3 coding sequence is TGTGCCAGCAGCTTGGCCTTGCCCTACAATGAGCAGTTCTTC.

The genes are TRBV6-6 and TRBJ1-4; D is ambiguous. Germline V CDR1 and CDR2: MNHNY, SVGAGI (reference sequence). Trimming removed 7 bases from V and 2 bases from J, with 8 bases in between. The CDR3 runs 13 residues. CDR3 region: CASKAGTNEKLFF. The CDR3 coding sequence is TGTGCCAGCAAGGCGGGGACTAATGAAAAACTGTTTTTT.

The V call is TRBV28, the J call TRBJ2-7, with D tentatively TRBD1 (5 bases). The V and J ends lost 7 bases and 3 bases respectively, with 16 bases between them. The CDR3 is 14 residues long. CDR1 is MDHEN, CDR2 SYDVKM, per germline. The CDR3 coding sequence is TGTGCCAGCACCCGTATGGGGCAGATCTACGAGCAGTACTTC. Translated, it gives CASTRMGQIYEQYF.

The V and J genes are TRBV4-1 and TRBJ2-1; maybe TRBD2 (5 bases). CDR1 is MGHRA and CDR2 is YSYEKL in the germline V gene. CDR3 length equals 17 residues. V lost 2 bases and J lost 6, with 20 bases in between. The CDR3 region is CASSQILGKMVGNEQFF. The CDR3 DNA is TGCGCCAGCAGCCAAATACTAGGGAAAATGGTGGGCAATGAGCAGTTCTTC.

This chain connects TRBV10-1 to TRBJ2-2; weak D call: TRBD2 (5 bases). CDR3 length equals 15 residues. Germline-derived CDR1 and CDR2 are WNHNN and SYGVQD (reference sequence). V was cut by 4 bases and J by 0 bases, with 9 bases left in between. CDR3 sequence reads: CASSGGSANTGELFF. The CDR3 coding sequence is TGCGCCAGCAGTGGAGGGTCTGCGAACACCGGGGAGCTGTTTTTT.

The CDR3 here is CASSPMTGTSGSLYEQFF. CDR3 sequence (DNA): TGTGCCAGCTCACCGATGACCGGGACTAGCGGGAGTTTATATGAGCAGTTCTTC. The gene calls are TRBV18 and TRBJ2-1; 14 bases align to TRBD2. The junction had 12 bases not matched to a gene; V was cut back by 3 bases and J by 8 bases. Per germline, CDR1 KGHSH and CDR2 LQKENI. The CDR3 is 18 residues long. Full variable domain (missing parts from reference TRBV18 and TRBJ2-1): NAGVMQNPRHLVRRRGQEARLRCSPMKGHSHVYWYRQLPEEGLKFMVYLQKENIIDESGMPKERFSAEFPKEGPSILRIQQVVRGDSAAYFCASSPMTGTSGSLYEQFFGPGTRLTVL.

The J gene is TRBJ2-1, the V gene TRBV30; no clear D. V was cut by 0 bases and J by 0 bases, with 9 bases left in between. The CDR3 is 15 residues long. CDR1 and CDR2 from the germline V gene are GTSNPN and SVGIG (reference sequence). CDR3 amino acids: CAWSVRSYSYNEQFF. In DNA, the CDR3 is TGTGCCTGGAGTGTACGCAGCTACTCCTACAATGAGCAGTTCTTC. Looking up the rest from reference TRBV30 and TRBJ2-1 gives the full variable domain: SQTIHQWPATLVQPVGSPLSLECTVEGTSNPNLYWYRQAAGRGLQLLFYSVGIGQISSEVPQNLSASRPQDRQFILSSKKLLLSDSGFYLCAWSVRSYSYNEQFFGPGTRLTVL.

The chain combines TRBV6-5 with TRBJ2-7; 10 bases are shared with TRBD1. The germline V gene encodes CDR1 MNHEY and CDR2 SVGAGI. J was trimmed by 4 bases and V by 5 bases; bases with no gene match: 2. The CDR3 is 13 amino acids. CDR3 loop: CASSLGQGYEQYF. The CDR3 nucleotides are TGTGCCAGCAGTCTGGGACAGGGGTACGAGCAGTACTTC.

This clone was observed a handful of times. J is TRBJ2-5 and V is TRBV19; TRBD1 aligns across 9 bases. Germline assignment: CDR1 LNHDA and CDR2 SQIVND (reference sequence). This CDR3 spans 16 amino acids. Unmatched junction bases numbered 13, after V lost 6 bases and J lost 5 bases. The CDR3 loop is CASRSGDREGWETQYF. The CDR3 DNA sequence: TGTGCCAGTAGATCGGGGGACAGGGAAGGTTGGGAGACCCAGTACTTC.

Regarding this clone: Relative to the germline gene, one junction end is altered; a read error may explain this. The rearrangement joins TRBV7-2 to TRBJ1-6; D is ambiguous. Germline CDR1 and CDR2: SGHTA and FQGNSA. This CDR3 has 18 amino acids. The CDR3 sequence: CASTLSLNTALYNSPLHF. For the CDR3, the DNA is TGTGCCAGCACCTTAAGTCTTAATACAGCACTCTATAATTCACCCCTCCACTTT. Filled out from reference TRBV7-2 and TRBJ1-6, the complete variable domain reads GAGVSQSPSNKVTEKGKDVELRCDPISGHTALYWYRQSLGQGLEFLIYFQGNSAPDKSGLPSDRFSAERTGGSVSTLTIQRTQQEDSAVYLCASTLSLNTALYNSPLHFGNGTRLTVT.

The chain employs TRBV28 and TRBJ1-1; 8 nucleotides align to TRBD1. The CDR3 has 14 amino acids. CDR1 MDHEN and CDR2 SYDVKM come from the germline V gene. V lost 3 bases and J lost 6; bases outside the gene matches: 6. CDR3 nucleotides: TGTGCCAGCAGTTTGGCCGGGGGACAGGCTGAAGCTTTCTTT. Amino acid sequence: CASSLAGGQAEAFF.

The rearrangement links TRBV20-1 to TRBJ2-7; TRBD1 agrees at 7 bases. With 6 bases clipped from V and 6 bases from J, the junction kept 2 bases outside the gene matches. Germline V gene data show CDR1 as DFQATT and CDR2 as SNEGSKA (reference sequence). This CDR3 comprises 10 residues. The CDR3 sequence: CSATGREQYF. Here the CDR3 DNA reads TGCAGTGCGACAGGGCGCGAGCAGTACTTC.

The V gene is TRBV28, the J gene TRBJ1-2; D perhaps matches TRBD1 (5 bases). Germline-derived CDR1 and CDR2 are MDHEN and SYDVKM. V dropped 1 base and J dropped 8 bases, with 14 bases sitting between them. This CDR3 contains 14 residues. Here the CDR3 reads CASSLSNGAGGYTF. The CDR3 DNA follows: TGTGCCAGCAGTTTATCGAACGGGGCTGGCGGCTACACCTTC.

V gene TRBV19 combines with J gene TRBJ1-3; D is unresolved. V shed 9 bases and J shed 0 bases, with 12 bases lying between them. The CDR3 has 14 amino acids. The V gene's germline CDR1 is LNHDA and CDR2 SQIVND (reference sequence). CDR3 sequence: CASQSLSSGNTIYF. DNA of the CDR3: TGTGCCAGCCAATCACTGAGCTCTGGAAACACCATATATTTT.

This sequence joins TRBV28 and TRBJ2-7; D ambiguous. This CDR3 is built from 14 residues. CDR1 and CDR2 (germline): MDHEN, SYDVKM. Trimming took off 4 bases at V and 0 bases at J, with 10 bases between the two ends. This chain's CDR3 is CASSWTSYSYEQYF. For the CDR3, the DNA is TGTGCCAGCAGTTGGACCTCTTACTCCTACGAGCAGTACTTC.

The V and J genes are TRBV30 and TRBJ1-1; 8 positions agree with TRBD1. Trimming removed 3 bases from V and 5 bases from J; junction bases left unmatched: 5. The germline gives CDR1 GTSNPN, CDR2 SVGIG (reference sequence). The CDR3 runs to 13 residues. The CDR3 DNA sequence: TGTGCCTGGAGCGGACAGGGTTTGACTGAAGCTTTCTTT. Protein sequence: CAWSGQGLTEAFF.

This chain links TRBV4-2 with TRBJ2-1; a possible D gene is TRBD2 (6 bases). The V gene's germline CDR1 is LGHNA and CDR2 YNFKEQ. Trimming shortened V by 0 bases and J by 9 bases, and 18 bases separated the two germline ends. There are 16 residues in the CDR3. Written as DNA, the CDR3 is TGTGCCAGCAGCCAAGATTTAACGGAGGGGTCTGGTGAGCAGTTCTTC. Amino acid sequence: CASSQDLTEGSGEQFF.

V is TRBV30 and J is TRBJ1-5; unclear D gene. V was trimmed by 0 bases and J by 4 bases, leaving 7 bases between them. The CDR3 is 13 amino acids. CDR1 GTSNPN and CDR2 SVGIG come from the germline V gene (reference sequence). CDR3 sequence reads: CAWSVQQNQPQHF. The CDR3 coding sequence is TGTGCCTGGAGTGTACAACAGAATCAGCCCCAGCATTTT. The complete variable domain, with remaining parts taken from reference TRBV30 and TRBJ1-5, reads SQTIHQWPATLVQPVGSPLSLECTVEGTSNPNLYWYRQAAGRGLQLLFYSVGIGQISSEVPQNLSASRPQDRQFILSSKKLLLSDSGFYLCAWSVQQNQPQHFGDGTRLSIL.